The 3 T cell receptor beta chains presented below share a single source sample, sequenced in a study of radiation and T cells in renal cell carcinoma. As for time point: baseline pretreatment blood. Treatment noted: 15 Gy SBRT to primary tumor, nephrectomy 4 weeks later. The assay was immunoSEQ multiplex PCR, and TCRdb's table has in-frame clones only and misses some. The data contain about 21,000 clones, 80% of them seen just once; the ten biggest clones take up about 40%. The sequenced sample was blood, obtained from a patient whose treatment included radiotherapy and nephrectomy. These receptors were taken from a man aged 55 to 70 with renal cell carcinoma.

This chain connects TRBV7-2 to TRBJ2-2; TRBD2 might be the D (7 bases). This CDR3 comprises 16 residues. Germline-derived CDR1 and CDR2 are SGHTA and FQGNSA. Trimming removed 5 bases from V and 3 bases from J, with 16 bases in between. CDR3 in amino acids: CASSPGGQGYTGELFF. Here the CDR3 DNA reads TGTGCCAGCAGCCCCGGGGGGCAGGGTTACACCGGGGAGCTGTTTTTT.

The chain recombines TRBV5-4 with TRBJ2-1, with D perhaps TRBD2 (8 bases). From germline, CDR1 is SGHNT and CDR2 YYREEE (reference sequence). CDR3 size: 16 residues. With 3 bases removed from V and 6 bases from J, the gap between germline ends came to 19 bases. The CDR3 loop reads CASSSGGTAETNEQFF. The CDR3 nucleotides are TGTGCCAGCAGCTCGGGGGGGACAGCCGAAACCAATGAGCAGTTCTTC. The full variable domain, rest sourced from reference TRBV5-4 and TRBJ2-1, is ETGVTQSPTHLIKTRGQQVTLRCSSQSGHNTVSWYQQALGQGPQFIFQYYREEENGRGNFPPRFSGLQFPNYSSELNVNALELDDSALYLCASSSGGTAETNEQFFGPGTRLTVL.

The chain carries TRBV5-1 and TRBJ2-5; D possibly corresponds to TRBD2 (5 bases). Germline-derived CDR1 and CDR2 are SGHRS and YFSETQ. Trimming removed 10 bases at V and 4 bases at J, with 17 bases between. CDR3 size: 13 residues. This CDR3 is CACRLRTRETQYF. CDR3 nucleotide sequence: TGCGCCTGCCGCCTGAGGACTCGAGAGACCCAGTACTTC.